Below are 3 T cell receptor beta chains sequenced from a single sample in a study of T-cell reconstitution after alpha-beta-depleted transplantation in children. The authors prepared the TCRbeta library with unique molecular identifiers. From the PCR reads, TCRdb called clonotypes with MiXCR, one entry per CDR3 protein. This sample carries approximately 1,000,000 distinct CDR3 sequences, around 30% of them seen once, and the ten largest clones take about 28%. Source: PBMCs, mostly from graft donor cells, taken 360 days after TCRalphabeta/CD19-depleted stem cell transplant. The receptors shown here come from a boy younger than two who had a stem cell transplant for SCID, so the T cells may come from the graft donor.

The chain recombines TRBV10-3 with TRBJ2-7, with TRBD2 as a possible D gene (5 bases). Looked up from germline, CDR1 is ENHRY and CDR2 is SYGVKD. There are 13 residues in the CDR3. V was trimmed by 6 bases and J by 5 bases, leaving 14 bases between them. CDR3 in amino acids: CAIRPGEWDEQYF. As DNA, the CDR3 is TGTGCCATCAGGCCCGGGGAGTGGGACGAGCAGTACTTC.

This clonotype was seen a handful of times. The V gene is TRBV29-1, the J gene TRBJ2-2; 8 bases fit TRBD2. The CDR3 contains 14 residues. CDR1 is SQVTM, CDR2 ANQGSEA, per germline. J was trimmed by 0 bases and V by 4 bases; bases with no gene match: 1. CDR3 bases: TGCAGCGTTGTGGGACTAGCGAACACCGGGGAGCTGTTTTTT. It yields the protein CSVVGLANTGELFF.

This clonotype was seen more than once but under ten times. The CDR3 nucleotides are TGTGCCAGCAGTGGGGCGGGTGCCGGGGAGCTGTTTTTT. Amino acid sequence: CASSGAGAGELFF. The rearrangement links TRBV12-3 or TRBV12-4 to TRBJ2-2; D may match TRBD1 or TRBD2 (5 bases each). V lost 5 bases to trimming and J lost 6 bases, with 10 bases between them. The CDR3 sequence is 13 residues long.